These T cell receptor beta chains were read from a single sample in a study of CD8 T cells in ankylosing spondylitis. TCRdb processed the 5' RACE reads anew with MiXCR; each CDR3 protein has one entry. Seen here are some 800,000 distinct CDR3 sequences, approximately 10% observed once, and the top ten hold roughly 0.51%. The sequenced material came from blood, either unsorted or a sorted T cell fraction (not recorded which). These receptor sequences come from a male donor with ankylosing spondylitis. The CDR3 runs from the conserved cysteine through the conserved F or W. The order of the fields is V gene, D gene, J gene, clone size, CDR3 DNA, CDR3 protein. A D gene is named only where the DNA matches it firmly. The size field is filled for only some rows; it gives once, few, many or a size class.

v_call: TRBV21-1
d_call: .
j_call: TRBJ2-1
clone_size: few
cdr3_nt: TGTGCCAGCAGCAAAGGGGCCAACTATTACAATGAGCAGTTCTTC
cdr3_aa: CASSKGANYYNEQFF

v_call: TRBV27
d_call: .
j_call: TRBJ2-1
clone_size: .
cdr3_nt: TGTGCCAGCAGACCCTCCTGGGGGCTAACCCATTACAATGAGCAGTTCTTC
cdr3_aa: CASRPSWGLTHYNEQFF

v_call: TRBV20-1
d_call: .
j_call: TRBJ2-3
clone_size: .
cdr3_nt: TGCAGTGCCGGCCCTAGCACAGATACGCAGTATTTT
cdr3_aa: CSAGPSTDTQYF

v_call: TRBV20-1
d_call: .
j_call: TRBJ2-3
clone_size: .
cdr3_nt: TGCAGTGCCTGGGACTCCCGAGACCCAGATACGCAGTATTTT
cdr3_aa: CSAWDSRDPDTQYF

v_call: TRBV11-2
d_call: .
j_call: TRBJ1-2
clone_size: .
cdr3_nt: TGTGCCAGCAGCCCGCATAGGACAGCTTTCTATGGCTACACCTTC
cdr3_aa: CASSPHRTAFYGYTF

v_call: TRBV29-1
d_call: TRBD1
j_call: TRBJ1-1
clone_size: few
cdr3_nt: TGCAGCGTCAACAGGGTTGGGGGACAGGCAGCTTTCTTT
cdr3_aa: CSVNRVGGQAAFF

v_call: TRBV2
d_call: .
j_call: TRBJ1-1
clone_size: .
cdr3_nt: TGTGCCAGCAGTGCATTCACTGAGGGCGAAGCTTTCTTT
cdr3_aa: CASSAFTEGEAFF

v_call: TRBV18
d_call: TRBD1
j_call: TRBJ2-3
clone_size: few
cdr3_nt: TGTGCCAGCTCACCACCGTCAGGGGGCCCCACAGATACGCAGTATTTT
cdr3_aa: CASSPPSGGPTDTQYF

v_call: TRBV7-2
d_call: .
j_call: TRBJ2-1
clone_size: .
cdr3_nt: TGTGCCAGCAGCTTCGGTAGCGCAACCGGGGAGCAGTTCTTC
cdr3_aa: CASSFGSATGEQFF

v_call: TRBV11-2
d_call: TRBD1
j_call: TRBJ1-2
clone_size: .
cdr3_nt: TGTGCCAGCAGTGGCGCCCGGGACAGGGTATATGGCTACACCTTC
cdr3_aa: CASSGARDRVYGYTF